This TCR beta chain stems from a study of blood T cells in healthy people across ages. General study findings and limits: Diversity figures derived from one million T cells were judged to underestimate the true value.

Details on this clonotype: What it binds is not known.

CDR3 length: 17 amino acids. The germline V gene encodes CDR1 SQVTM and CDR2 ANQGSEA. V gave up 3 bases and J gave up 0 bases; unmatched junction bases: 7. Total RNA was isolated from each sample in quantities of at least 6 micrograms. It was with a sample-barcoded 5' primer and a J-beta primer mix that a second PCR of roughly 7 to 12 cycles was run. TCRdb ran MiXCR on the 5' RACE reads and lists one entry per CDR3 protein. Of around 1,000,000 distinct CDR3 sequences listed, about 23% are singletons. These same data were also listed under a study on T cells of mothers and their children.

The source is a girl aged 2 to 9 in good health. The V gene is TRBV29-1, the J gene TRBJ2-3, with 12 bases identical to TRBD2. The specimen sequenced was blood. Here the CDR3 reads CSVEGLAGPTSTDTQYF. CDR3 bases: TGCAGCGTTGAGGGACTAGCGGGTCCTACTAGCACAGATACGCAGTATTTT.